The sequence of this TCR beta chain was determined in a study of T cell responses to AZD1222 COVID-19 vaccine. Study findings and constraints: Two doses of AZD1222 preceded a rise in Spike-specific TCR breadth and depth. Along spike, vaccine-associated CD4 TCRs were found throughout, with dominance at 160-218 and 743-854. The sample set comprised mostly white British donors with more females, and clonal diversity was possibly underestimated. Per reports, nearly half of all spike-specific TCRs target regions that are unmutated in variants.

Method: immunoSEQ multiplex PCR; TCRdb's copy keeps in-frame clones and lacks some. The sample records 150,000 to 200,000 clones, just over 90% being singletons. Remarks on this clone: Its antigen is currently unknown.

V dropped 4 bases and J dropped 3; count of bases not matched to a gene: 3. Germline V gene data show CDR1 as SGHNT and CDR2 as YYREEE (reference sequence). The CDR3 has 13 amino acids. The rearrangement uses TRBV5-4 and TRBJ2-7; 8 bases match TRBD1. Sequenced material: peripheral blood, taken 28 days after the second AZD1222 dose. This sequence was found in an adult who received the AZD1222 COVID-19 vaccine. For the CDR3, the DNA is TGTGCCAGCAGCGGCGGACAGGGCTACGAGCAGTACTTC. As protein: CASSGGQGYEQYF.